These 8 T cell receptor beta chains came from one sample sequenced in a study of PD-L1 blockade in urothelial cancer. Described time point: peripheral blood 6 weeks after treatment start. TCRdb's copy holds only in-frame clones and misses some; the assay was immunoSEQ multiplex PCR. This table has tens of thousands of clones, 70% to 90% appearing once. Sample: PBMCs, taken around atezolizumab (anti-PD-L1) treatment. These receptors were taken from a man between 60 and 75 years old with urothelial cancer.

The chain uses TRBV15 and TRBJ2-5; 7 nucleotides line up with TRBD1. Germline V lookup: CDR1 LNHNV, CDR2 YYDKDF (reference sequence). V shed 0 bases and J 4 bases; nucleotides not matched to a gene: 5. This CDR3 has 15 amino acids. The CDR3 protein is CATSRDSQGLETQYF. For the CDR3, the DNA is TGTGCCACCAGCAGAGATTCACAGGGGCTAGAGACCCAGTACTTC.

For the CDR3, the DNA is TGTGCCAGTAGCTACAGGGATTGGAGCTATGGCTACACCTTC. Translation: CASSYRDWSYGYTF. The chain combines TRBV19 with TRBJ1-2; TRBD1 might be the D (6 bases). Germline assignment: CDR1 LNHDA and CDR2 SQIVND (reference sequence). Trimming removed 6 bases from V and 4 bases from J, with 15 bases in between. The CDR3 consists of 14 residues. Supplemented by reference TRBV19 and TRBJ1-2, the full variable domain reads DGGITQSPKYLFRKEGQNVTLSCEQNLNHDAMYWYRQDPGQGLRLIYYSQIVNDFQKGDIAEGYSVSREKKESFPLTVTSAQKNPTAFYLCASSYRDWSYGYTFGSGTRLTVV.

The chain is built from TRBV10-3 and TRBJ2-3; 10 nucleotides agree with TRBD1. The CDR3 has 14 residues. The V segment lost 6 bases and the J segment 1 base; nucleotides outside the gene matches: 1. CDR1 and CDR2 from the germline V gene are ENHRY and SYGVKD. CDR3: CAIRGQGGTDTQYF. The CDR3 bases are TGTGCCATCAGAGGACAGGGGGGCACAGATACGCAGTATTTT.

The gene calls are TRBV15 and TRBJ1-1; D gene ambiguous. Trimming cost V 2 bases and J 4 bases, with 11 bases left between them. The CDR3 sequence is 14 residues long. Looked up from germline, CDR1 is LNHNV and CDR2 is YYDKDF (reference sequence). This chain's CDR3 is CATSRPPRSTEAFF. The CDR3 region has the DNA TGTGCCACCAGCAGACCTCCGAGGAGCACTGAAGCTTTCTTT.

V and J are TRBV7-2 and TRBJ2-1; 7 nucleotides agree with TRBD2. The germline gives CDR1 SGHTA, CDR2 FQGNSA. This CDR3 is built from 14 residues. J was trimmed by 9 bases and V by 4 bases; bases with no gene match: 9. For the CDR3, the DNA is TGTGCCAGCAGCTCATGGGCGGGAGTGGGTGAGCAGTTCTTC. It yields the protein CASSSWAGVGEQFF. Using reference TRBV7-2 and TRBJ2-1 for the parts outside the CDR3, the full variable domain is GAGVSQSPSNKVTEKGKDVELRCDPISGHTALYWYRQSLGQGLEFLIYFQGNSAPDKSGLPSDRFSAERTGGSVSTLTIQRTQQEDSAVYLCASSSWAGVGEQFFGPGTRLTVL.

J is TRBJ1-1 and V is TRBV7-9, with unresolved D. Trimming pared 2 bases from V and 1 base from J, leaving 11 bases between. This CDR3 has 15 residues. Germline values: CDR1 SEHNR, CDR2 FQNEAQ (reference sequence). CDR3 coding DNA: TGTGCCAGCAGCTTAACCGACACTTGGAACACTGAAGCTTTCTTT. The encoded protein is CASSLTDTWNTEAFF.

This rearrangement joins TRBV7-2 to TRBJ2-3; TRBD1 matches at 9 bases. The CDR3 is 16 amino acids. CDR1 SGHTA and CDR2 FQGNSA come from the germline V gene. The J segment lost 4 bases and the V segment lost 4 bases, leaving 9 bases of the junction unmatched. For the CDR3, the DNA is TGTGCCAGCAGCTCCGGGACGGGACAGGGCTCAGATACGCAGTATTTT. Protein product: CASSSGTGQGSDTQYF.

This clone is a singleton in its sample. Here the CDR3 reads CASSHPTDTDTQYF. The CDR3 region has the DNA TGTGCCAGCAGTCACCCGACTGACACAGATACGCAGTATTTT. The chain recombines TRBV28 with TRBJ2-3; D is unclear. Trimming cost V 5 bases and J 2 bases, with 11 bases left between them. The V gene's germline CDR1 is MDHEN and CDR2 SYDVKM. There are 14 residues in the CDR3.